One and the same sample provided the 12 T cell receptor beta chains below, sequenced in a study of tissue T cells after allogeneic stem cell transplantation. Using immunoSEQ multiplex PCR, the repertoire was profiled, and TCRdb retains in-frame clones only, with some absent. The repertoire holds about 40,000 clones, with approximately 92% as singletons. The source was blood, collected before transplantation. These receptors came from a woman aged 40-69 years who later had graft-versus-host disease after an allogeneic stem cell transplant.

The chain joins TRBV7-2 to TRBJ2-1; 9 bases are a match to TRBD2. In germline, CDR1 is SGHTA, CDR2 FQGNSA. The CDR3 totals 16 residues. The V segment lost 5 bases and the J segment 5 bases; nucleotides outside the gene matches: 10. The CDR3 reads CASSQAGTSRHNEQFF. The DNA of the CDR3 is TGTGCCAGCAGCCAGGCCGGGACTAGCAGACACAATGAGCAGTTCTTC.

The chain carries TRBV7-8 and TRBJ2-5; 12 positions match TRBD2. Trimming removed 10 bases from V and 4 bases from J; junction bases left unmatched: 7. The CDR3 is made up of 14 amino acids. Per germline, CDR1 SGHVS and CDR2 FQNEAQ. The CDR3 loop is CATSSGRAPETQYF. CDR3 in DNA: TGTGCCACCTCTAGCGGGAGGGCCCCAGAGACCCAGTACTTC. The full variable domain, rest sourced from reference TRBV7-8 and TRBJ2-5, is GAGVSQSPRYKVAKRGQDVALRCDPISGHVSLFWYQQALGQGPEFLTYFQNEAQLDKSGLPSDRFFAERPEGSVSTLKIQRTQQEDSAVYLCATSSGRAPETQYFGPGTRLLVL.

The J gene is TRBJ1-3, the V gene TRBV9; unclear D gene. The CDR3 length is 18 residues. Germline CDR1 SGDLS, CDR2 YYNGEE. Trimming took off 0 bases at V and 0 bases at J, with 16 bases between the two ends. The CDR3 DNA is TGTGCCAGCAGCGTAGCGGCGGACCCTCGCTACTCTGGAAACACCATATATTTT. It codes for CASSVAADPRYSGNTIYF.

V is TRBV29-1 and J is TRBJ1-1, with D maybe TRBD1 (5 bases). Trimming cost V 7 bases and J 3 bases, with 12 bases left between them. The CDR3 length is 12 residues. Germline V lookup: CDR1 SQVTM, CDR2 ANQGSEA. The CDR3 nucleotides are TGCAGCGCGGCCCGGGGGGACACTGAAGCTTTCTTT. This gives the protein CSAARGDTEAFF.

The rearrangement uses TRBV28 and TRBJ2-2; 10 positions match TRBD2. CDR1 is MDHEN and CDR2 is SYDVKM in the germline V gene. The CDR3 has 17 residues. V shed 6 bases, J shed 5 bases, and the junction held 12 bases outside the gene matches. The CDR3 sequence is CASSVRTAGLATGELFF. The CDR3 bases are TGTGCCAGCAGCGTTCGAACCGCGGGACTAGCGACCGGGGAGCTGTTTTTT.

The rearrangement joins TRBV9 to TRBJ2-2; D gene uncertain. This CDR3 comprises 15 residues. V was cut by 0 bases and J by 4 bases, with 10 bases left in between. CDR1 and CDR2 (germline): SGDLS, YYNGEE. CDR3 region: CASSVERSPTGELFF. As DNA, the CDR3 is TGTGCCAGCAGCGTAGAAAGGAGTCCCACCGGGGAGCTGTTTTTT.

The chain couples TRBV7-2 to TRBJ2-5; 7 bases fit TRBD2. The CDR3 runs 16 residues. The J segment lost 2 bases and the V segment lost 1 base, leaving 7 bases of the junction unmatched. Germline CDR1 and CDR2: SGHTA and FQGNSA. The CDR3 sequence: CASSLDPGGLQETQYF. Written as DNA, the CDR3 is TGTGCCAGCAGCTTAGATCCGGGGGGTTTGCAAGAGACCCAGTACTTC.

This clone was seen a single time. The chain employs TRBV9 and TRBJ2-7, with D hard to call. This CDR3 has 13 amino acids. V lost 0 bases, J lost 9 bases, and 13 bases lay in between. Per the germline V gene, CDR1 is SGDLS and CDR2 is YYNGEE. CDR3 in amino acids: CASSVGTASGQYF. CDR3 DNA: TGTGCCAGCAGCGTAGGTACGGCCTCCGGGCAGTACTTC.

This chain joins TRBV6-2 or TRBV6-3 and TRBJ2-7; TRBD1 matches at 8 bases. The V segment lost 5 bases and the J segment 7 bases; nucleotides outside the gene matches: 10. The CDR3 spans 14 residues. Looked up from germline, CDR1 is MNHEY and CDR2 is SVGEGT. DNA for the CDR3: TGTGCCAGCAGTCTAACAGGGGGTCACGGGGAGCAGTACTTC. This gives the protein CASSLTGGHGEQYF.

J is TRBJ2-7 and V is TRBV7-2; tentatively, D is TRBD1 (5 bases). V was shortened by 1 base and J by 4 bases, with 8 bases between the two germline ends. Per germline, CDR1 SGHTA and CDR2 FQGNSA. This CDR3 has 13 residues. The DNA for the CDR3 is TGTGCCAGCAGCTTAGGCAGGGTTTACGAGCAGTACTTC. Translation gives CASSLGRVYEQYF.

This sequence joins TRBV7-8 and TRBJ1-1; possible D gene TRBD1, 5 bases. The germline gives CDR1 SGHVS, CDR2 FQNEAQ. The CDR3 sequence is 13 residues long. V dropped 7 bases and J dropped 5 bases, with 14 bases sitting between them. The CDR3, as DNA: TGTGCCAGCACCCAACAGGTGGAGACTGAAGCTTTCTTT. This encodes CASTQQVETEAFF.

V usage is TRBV7-2 and J usage is TRBJ2-1, with TRBD2 identical over 8 bases. V shed 6 bases, J shed 8 bases, and the junction held 15 bases outside the gene matches. This CDR3 is built from 16 residues. Germline assignment: CDR1 SGHTA and CDR2 FQGNSA. CDR3 DNA: TGTGCCAGCAGTCCCGGACCGGGAGGGCCTGAAGATGAGCAGTTCTTC. This sequence encodes CASSPGPGGPEDEQFF.